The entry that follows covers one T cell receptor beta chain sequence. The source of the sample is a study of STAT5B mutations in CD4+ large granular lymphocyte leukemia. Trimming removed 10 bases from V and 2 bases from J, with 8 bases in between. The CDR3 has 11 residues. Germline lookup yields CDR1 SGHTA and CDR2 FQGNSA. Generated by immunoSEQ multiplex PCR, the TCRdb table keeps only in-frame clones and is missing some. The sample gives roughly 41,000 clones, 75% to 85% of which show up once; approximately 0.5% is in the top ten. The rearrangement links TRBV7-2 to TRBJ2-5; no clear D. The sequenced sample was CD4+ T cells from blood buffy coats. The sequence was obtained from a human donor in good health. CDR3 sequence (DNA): TGTGCCATAAGGCAGCAAGAGACCCAGTACTTC. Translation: CAIRQQETQYF.